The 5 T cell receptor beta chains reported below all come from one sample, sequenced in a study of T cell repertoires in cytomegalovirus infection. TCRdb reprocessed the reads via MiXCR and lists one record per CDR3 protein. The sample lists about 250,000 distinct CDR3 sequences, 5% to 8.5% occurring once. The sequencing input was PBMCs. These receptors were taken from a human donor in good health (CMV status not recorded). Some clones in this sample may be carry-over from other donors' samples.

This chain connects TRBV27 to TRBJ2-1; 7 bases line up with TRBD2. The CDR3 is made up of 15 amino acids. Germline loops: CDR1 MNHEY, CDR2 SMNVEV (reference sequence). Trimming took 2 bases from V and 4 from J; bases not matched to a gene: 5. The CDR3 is CASSLRQGLYNEQFF. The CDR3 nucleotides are TGTGCCAGCAGTTTACGCCAGGGACTATACAATGAGCAGTTCTTC.

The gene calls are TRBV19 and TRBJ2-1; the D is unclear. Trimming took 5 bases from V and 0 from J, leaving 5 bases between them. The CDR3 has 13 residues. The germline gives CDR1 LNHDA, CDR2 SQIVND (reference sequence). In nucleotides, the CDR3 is TGTGCCAGTAGTGCCAACTCCTACAATGAGCAGTTCTTC. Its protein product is CASSANSYNEQFF.

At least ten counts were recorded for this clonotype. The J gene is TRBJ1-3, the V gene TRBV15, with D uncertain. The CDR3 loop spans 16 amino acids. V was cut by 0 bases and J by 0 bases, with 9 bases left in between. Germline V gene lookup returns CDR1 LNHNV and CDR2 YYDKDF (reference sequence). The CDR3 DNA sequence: TGTGCCACCAGCAGAGATCGTGAGAGCTCTGGAAACACCATATATTTT. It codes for CATSRDRESSGNTIYF.

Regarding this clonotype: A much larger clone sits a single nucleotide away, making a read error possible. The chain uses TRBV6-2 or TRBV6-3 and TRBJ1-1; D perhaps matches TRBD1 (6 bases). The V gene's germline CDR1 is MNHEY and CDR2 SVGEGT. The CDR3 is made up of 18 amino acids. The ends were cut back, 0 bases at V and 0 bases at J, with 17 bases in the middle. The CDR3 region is CASSYSAGAGSVNTEAFF. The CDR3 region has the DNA TGTGCCAGCAGTTACTCGGCGGGGGCCGGTTCTGTGAACACTGAAGCTTTCTTT.

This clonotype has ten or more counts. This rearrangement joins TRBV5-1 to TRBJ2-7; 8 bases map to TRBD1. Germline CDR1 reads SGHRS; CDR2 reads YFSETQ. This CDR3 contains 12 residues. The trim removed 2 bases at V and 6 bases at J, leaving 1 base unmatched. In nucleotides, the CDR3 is TGCGCCAGCAGCTTACAGGGGGTCGAGCAGTACTTC. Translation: CASSLQGVEQYF.